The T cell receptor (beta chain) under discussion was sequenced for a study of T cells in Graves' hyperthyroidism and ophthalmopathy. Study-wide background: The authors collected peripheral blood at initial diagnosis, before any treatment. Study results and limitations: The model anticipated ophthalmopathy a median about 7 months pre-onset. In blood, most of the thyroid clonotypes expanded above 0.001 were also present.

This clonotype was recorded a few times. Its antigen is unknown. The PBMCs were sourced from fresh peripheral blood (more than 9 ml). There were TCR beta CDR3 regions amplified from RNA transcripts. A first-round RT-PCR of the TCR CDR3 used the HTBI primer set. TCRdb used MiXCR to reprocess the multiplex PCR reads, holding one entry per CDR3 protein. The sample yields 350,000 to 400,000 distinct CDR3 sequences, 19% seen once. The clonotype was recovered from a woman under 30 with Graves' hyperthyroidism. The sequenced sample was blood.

The CDR3 protein is CASSVGQGARTEAFF. CDR3 in DNA: TGTGCCAGCAGTGTCGGACAGGGGGCAAGAACTGAAGCTTTCTTT. The V and J genes are TRBV6-1 and TRBJ1-1; 11 bases fit TRBD1. The CDR3 length is 15 residues. Germline lookup yields CDR1 MNHNS and CDR2 SASEGT. With 4 bases clipped from V and 5 bases from J, the junction kept 6 bases outside the gene matches.